This is a list of T cell receptor beta chains from one sample in a study of post-analysis software for immune sequencing data. TCRdb processed the PCR reads anew with MiXCR; each CDR3 protein has one entry. This table holds approximately 570,000 distinct CDR3 sequences, around 44% found once. Sequencing input: blood. The receptors shown here come from a girl aged 5 to 17 with multiple sclerosis. Both conserved end residues are part of each CDR3. Each record gives: clone size, D gene, J gene, V gene, CDR3 DNA, CDR3 protein. A D gene is named only where the DNA matches it firmly. The size entry is marked missing in some rows and otherwise reads once, few, many or a size class.

clone_size: -
d_call: -
j_call: TRBJ1-1
v_call: TRBV11-2
cdr3_nt: TGTGCCAGCAGACTGAGAGGAACCCACACTGAAGCTTTCTTT
cdr3_aa: CASRLRGTHTEAFF

clone_size: -
d_call: -
j_call: TRBJ1-2
v_call: TRBV3-1
cdr3_nt: TGTGCCAGCAGCCAAGATCGCCGATTTCATGGCTACACCTTC
cdr3_aa: CASSQDRRFHGYTF

clone_size: many
d_call: TRBD1
j_call: TRBJ1-2
v_call: TRBV29-1
cdr3_nt: TGCAGCGTGGGACAGGGTCCTAACTATGGCTACACCTTC
cdr3_aa: CSVGQGPNYGYTF

clone_size: -
d_call: TRBD1
j_call: TRBJ1-2
v_call: TRBV5-1
cdr3_nt: TGCGCCAGCACCTCGGGACAGGGGGCTAATGGCTACACCTTC
cdr3_aa: CASTSGQGANGYTF

clone_size: -
d_call: -
j_call: TRBJ2-7
v_call: TRBV4-1
cdr3_nt: TGCGCCAGCAGCCAGTTACGGCAGGCCCCCTACGAGCAGTACTTC
cdr3_aa: CASSQLRQAPYEQYF

clone_size: few
d_call: TRBD1
j_call: TRBJ2-6
v_call: TRBV5-4
cdr3_nt: TGTGCCAGCACCGAGACAGGGGCCGGCTCTGGGGCCAACGTCCTGACTTTC
cdr3_aa: CASTETGAGSGANVLTF

clone_size: -
d_call: -
j_call: TRBJ2-3
v_call: TRBV4-1
cdr3_nt: TGCGCCAGCAGCCGAGTCGAGACCTTAGGGGCCACAGATACGCAGTATTTT
cdr3_aa: CASSRVETLGATDTQYF

clone_size: -
d_call: -
j_call: TRBJ2-5
v_call: TRBV12-3/TRBV12-4
cdr3_nt: TGTGCCAGCAGACCGACGGGGTTCGCAGTTAGGTACTTC
cdr3_aa: CASRPTGFAVRYF

clone_size: -
d_call: -
j_call: TRBJ1-1
v_call: TRBV9
cdr3_nt: TGTGCCAGCAGCGTAGGCCGGGGAATGGCGAACACTGAAGCTTTCTTT
cdr3_aa: CASSVGRGMANTEAFF

clone_size: -
d_call: TRBD1
j_call: TRBJ1-1
v_call: TRBV10-3
cdr3_nt: TGTGCCATCCGGGCGGGGACAGGGGAAGGGACTGAAGCTTTCTTT
cdr3_aa: CAIRAGTGEGTEAFF

clone_size: -
d_call: -
j_call: TRBJ2-7
v_call: TRBV10-1
cdr3_nt: TGCGCCAGCAGTGAAAGGGGTTGGGGGGCGTTCCACGAGCAGTACTTC
cdr3_aa: CASSERGWGAFHEQYF

clone_size: -
d_call: TRBD2
j_call: TRBJ2-5
v_call: TRBV5-5
cdr3_nt: TGTGCCAGCAGCTTGGCTAATACGCAAGGGACTAGCGGGAGAACGAATGAGCAGTACTTC
cdr3_aa: CASSLANTQGTSGRTNEQYF

clone_size: -
d_call: -
j_call: TRBJ2-1
v_call: TRBV12-3/TRBV12-4
cdr3_nt: TGTGCCAGCAGTCCCGGGACCATCGATGAGCAGTTCTTC
cdr3_aa: CASSPGTIDEQFF

clone_size: once
d_call: -
j_call: TRBJ1-1
v_call: TRBV29-1
cdr3_nt: TGCAGCGTAAATCAGGTCGGCAATGAAGCTTTCTTT
cdr3_aa: CSVNQVGNEAFF

clone_size: -
d_call: TRBD1
j_call: TRBJ2-1
v_call: TRBV28
cdr3_nt: TGTGCCAGCAGTTTAAACAGGGGTGGCATAGATGAGCAGTTCTTC
cdr3_aa: CASSLNRGGIDEQFF

clone_size: -
d_call: -
j_call: TRBJ2-1
v_call: TRBV7-2
cdr3_nt: TGTGCCAGCAGCTTAGGGGCAGCGCCCAACAATGAGCAGTTCTTC
cdr3_aa: CASSLGAAPNNEQFF

clone_size: -
d_call: TRBD1
j_call: TRBJ2-3
v_call: TRBV12-3/TRBV12-4
cdr3_nt: TGTGCCAGCAGACAGGGGGCCACAGATACGCAGTATTTT
cdr3_aa: CASRQGATDTQYF

clone_size: -
d_call: TRBD1
j_call: TRBJ1-1
v_call: TRBV27
cdr3_nt: TGTGCCAGCAGTCCGCAGACAGGGTGGGCCACTGAAGCTTTCTTT
cdr3_aa: CASSPQTGWATEAFF

clone_size: few
d_call: -
j_call: TRBJ2-5
v_call: TRBV10-3
cdr3_nt: TGTGCCATCAGCTGGACAGACCAAGAGACCCAGTACTTC
cdr3_aa: CAISWTDQETQYF

clone_size: -
d_call: TRBD1
j_call: TRBJ2-1
v_call: TRBV12-3/TRBV12-4
cdr3_nt: TGTGCCAGCAGTTCATCCGGGACAGAGACCTACAATGAGCAGTTCTTC
cdr3_aa: CASSSSGTETYNEQFF

clone_size: -
d_call: TRBD1
j_call: TRBJ2-7
v_call: TRBV4-1
cdr3_nt: TGCGCCAGCAGCCAGTCAATTGCCGGGACAGGGGGTTACGAGCAGTACTTC
cdr3_aa: CASSQSIAGTGGYEQYF

clone_size: few
d_call: -
j_call: TRBJ2-7
v_call: TRBV20-1
cdr3_nt: TGCAGTGCTAGCAGGGGCTTCTCCTACGAGCAGTACTTC
cdr3_aa: CSASRGFSYEQYF